A single sample is the source of the 2 T cell receptor beta chains below, sequenced in a study of T-cell memory formation after mild COVID-19. TCRdb recomputed calls from the 5' RACE reads with MiXCR, one row per CDR3 protein. The table records 150,000 to 200,000 distinct CDR3 sequences, more than 15% of them present only once. The sequenced sample was PBMCs or a T cell subset sorted from them (not recorded which). Every receptor here comes from an adult woman who had mild COVID-19 (a few samples of this study predate the infection). Cell type and time point are not known.

This chain joins TRBV6-2 or TRBV6-3 and TRBJ1-1; D is unresolved. CDR3 length: 13 residues. Germline V lookup: CDR1 MNHEY, CDR2 SVGEGT. Between the trimmed V and J ends, which lost 11 bases and 1 base, there was a span of 14 bases. CDR3 in DNA: TGTGCCTCCAAGTTACGGGGGAACACTGAAGCTTTCTTT. This sequence encodes CASKLRGNTEAFF.

This clonotype came up many times. The V and J genes are TRBV12-3 or TRBV12-4 and TRBJ2-7; D not resolved. CDR3 length: 13 amino acids. Trimming left V 6 bases short and J 9 bases short, with 18 bases between. Written as DNA, the CDR3 is TGTGCCAGCAGCTCAACCCCCGGAGTCGGGCAGTACTTC. Amino acid sequence: CASSSTPGVGQYF.